This entry lists 16 T cell receptor beta chains sequenced from one sample in a study of blood T cell repertoires in COVID-19. Generated by immunoSEQ multiplex PCR, the TCRdb table keeps only in-frame clones and is missing some. The data contain under 60,000 clones, approximately 82% of them seen just once; the ten biggest clones take up roughly 4.8%. Sequencing was performed on peripheral blood. The source is a human donor in a cohort sampled during active COVID-19.

The CDR3 region is CASSLELGGAYEQYF. Here the CDR3 DNA reads TGTGCCAGCAGCTTAGAGTTGGGGGGGGCCTACGAGCAGTACTTC. The chain employs TRBV7-8 and TRBJ2-7; 7 positions agree with TRBD2. After removal of 1 base from V and 2 bases from J, the junction contained 5 bases not matched to a gene. Germline lookup yields CDR1 SGHVS and CDR2 FQNEAQ. The CDR3 has 15 amino acids.

J is TRBJ1-4 and V is TRBV2; 7 bases are shared with TRBD1. This CDR3 contains 16 residues. J gave up 5 bases and V 5 bases, and 11 bases lay outside the gene matches. CDR1 is SNHLY and CDR2 is FYNNEI in the germline V gene. The DNA of the CDR3 is TGTGCCAGCAGTTCGGGACAGTTTACCCCCAATGAAAAACTGTTTTTT. This sequence encodes CASSSGQFTPNEKLFF.

V and J are TRBV7-2 and TRBJ1-1; D gene uncertain. Trimming took 2 bases from V and 6 from J, leaving 13 bases between them. The V gene's germline CDR1 is SGHTA and CDR2 FQGNSA. The CDR3 has 14 residues. CDR3 nucleotides: TGTGCCAGCAGCTTAACCATTCGTACACCTGAAGCTTTCTTT. Its protein product is CASSLTIRTPEAFF.

In this sample, this clone turned up a few times. The J gene is TRBJ1-2, the V gene TRBV5-1; 9 bases are shared with TRBD1. The J segment lost 4 bases and the V segment lost 2 bases, leaving 6 bases of the junction unmatched. CDR3 length: 15 residues. Germline V CDR1 and CDR2: SGHRS, YFSETQ. The CDR3 sequence: CASSLRDRDAYGYTF. CDR3 DNA sequence: TGCGCCAGCAGCTTACGGGACAGGGACGCCTATGGCTACACCTTC.

The sample holds one count of this clone. The chain joins TRBV6-1 to TRBJ2-1, with TRBD2 matching 12 bases. The CDR3 is 16 residues long. Germline CDR1 is MNHNS and CDR2 is SASEGT. After removal of 0 bases from V and 7 bases from J, the junction contained 4 bases not matched to a gene. CDR3 coding DNA: TGTGCCAGCAGTGAAGCGGGACTAGCGGGCTCGAATGAGCAGTTCTTC. As protein: CASSEAGLAGSNEQFF.

The chain uses TRBV19 and TRBJ2-1; TRBD2 matches 10 bases. This CDR3 comprises 15 residues. Losses at the gene ends were 5 bases for V and 1 base for J; bases not matched to a gene: 2. Germline V gives CDR1 LNHDA, CDR2 SQIVND (reference sequence). The CDR3, as DNA: TGTGCCAGTAGTCAGCGGGGGGGATCCTACAATGAGCAGTTCTTC. Its protein is CASSQRGGSYNEQFF. Full variable domain (outside the CDR3, taken from reference TRBV19 and TRBJ2-1): DGGITQSPKYLFRKEGQNVTLSCEQNLNHDAMYWYRQDPGQGLRLIYYSQIVNDFQKGDIAEGYSVSREKKESFPLTVTSAQKNPTAFYLCASSQRGGSYNEQFFGPGTRLTVL.

In this sample, this clone turned up a few times. This chain links TRBV6-5 with TRBJ1-5, with D possibly TRBD1 on 6 matching bases. V lost 8 bases and J lost 3, with 14 bases in between. The CDR3 has 14 residues. Per the germline V gene, CDR1 is MNHEY and CDR2 is SVGAGI. The CDR3 protein is CASVEQGSNQPQHF. The CDR3 DNA reads as TGTGCCAGCGTGGAGCAGGGGTCCAATCAGCCCCAGCATTTT.

V and J are TRBV7-2 and TRBJ2-1; 9 nucleotides match TRBD2. The V gene end was trimmed by 4 bases and the J gene end by 6 bases; junction bases not matched to a gene: 7. CDR3 length equals 15 residues. Germline V gene sequence: CDR1 SGHTA, CDR2 FQGNSA. The DNA of the CDR3 is TGTGCCAGCAGCTCCGCGGGGGGGCTCCGCAATGAGCAGTTCTTC. Its protein product is CASSSAGGLRNEQFF.

This clone is labeled as medium-sized. CDR3 in amino acids: CASSDSNSGADGYTF. CDR3 in DNA: TGTGCCAGCAGTGACTCCAACTCAGGGGCGGATGGCTACACCTTC. This rearrangement joins TRBV6-4 to TRBJ1-2; D perhaps matches TRBD1 (6 bases). CDR3 length: 15 amino acids. Per the germline V gene, CDR1 is MRHNA and CDR2 is SNTAGT. V was pared by 0 bases and J by 6 bases, with 14 bases between.

This sequence joins TRBV7-3 and TRBJ2-6; TRBD2 agrees at 8 bases. CDR3 length equals 16 residues. V shed 5 bases, J shed 4 bases, and the junction held 7 bases outside the gene matches. CDR1 SGHTA and CDR2 FQGTGA come from the germline V gene. The CDR3 DNA follows: TGTGCCAGCAGCCTACCGGGGGGGCCCGGGGCCAACGTCCTGACTTTC. It is translated as CASSLPGGPGANVLTF.

The table lists this clone with a count of one. The J gene is TRBJ2-2, the V gene TRBV6-5, with TRBD2 matching 8 bases. Germline V gene data show CDR1 as MNHEY and CDR2 as SVGAGI. This CDR3 comprises 15 residues. With 6 bases clipped from V and 6 bases from J, the junction kept 9 bases outside the gene matches. In DNA, the CDR3 is TGTGCCAGCAGAAGCGCCCGGGGGGGCCCCGGGGAGCTGTTTTTT. This sequence encodes CASRSARGGPGELFF.

CDR3 loop: CASSDYAYQETQYF. The CDR3, as DNA: TGTGCCAGCAGTGATTATGCGTACCAAGAGACCCAGTACTTC. The chain uses TRBV7-2 and TRBJ2-5; no reliable D call. Between the trimmed V and J ends, which lost 6 bases and 0 bases, there was a span of 11 bases. Germline loops: CDR1 SGHTA, CDR2 FQGNSA. CDR3 length: 14 amino acids.

This clone was seen more than once but under ten times. The chain combines TRBV9 with TRBJ1-1, with a weak D call TRBD1 (6 bases). Trimming cost V 1 base and J 8 bases, with 15 bases left between them. The CDR3 runs to 14 residues. Germline values: CDR1 SGDLS, CDR2 YYNGEE. The CDR3, as DNA: TGTGCCAGCAGCGTAAACCGGGACAAACTAGAAGCTTTCTTT. Translating it yields CASSVNRDKLEAFF.

The CDR3 here is CASSSTTQGNEQFF. Written as DNA, the CDR3 is TGCGCCAGCAGCTCCACCACACAGGGGAATGAGCAGTTCTTC. The chain carries TRBV5-1 and TRBJ2-1; 7 nucleotides agree with TRBD1. This CDR3 has 14 residues. CDR1 SGHRS and CDR2 YFSETQ come from the germline V gene. The V gene end was trimmed by 3 bases and the J gene end by 7 bases; junction bases not matched to a gene: 7. Based on the CDR3 plus reference TRBV5-1 and TRBJ2-1, the full variable domain is KAGVTQTPRYLIKTRGQQVTLSCSPISGHRSVSWYQQTPGQGLQFLFEYFSETQRNKGNFPGRFSGRQFSNSRSEMNVSTLELGDSALYLCASSSTTQGNEQFFGPGTRLTVL.

This chain uses TRBV7-2 with TRBJ1-2; tentative D call: TRBD1 (5 bases). The germline CDR1 and CDR2 sequences are SGHTA and FQGNSA. V was clipped by 1 base and J by 8 bases, with 17 bases between them. This CDR3 is 15 amino acids long. The CDR3 region has the DNA TGTGCCAGCAGCTTAGAAGGGACTAAAAATGAAGGCTACACCTTC. It yields the protein CASSLEGTKNEGYTF. Full variable domain (remainder filled in from reference TRBV7-2 and TRBJ1-2): GAGVSQSPSNKVTEKGKDVELRCDPISGHTALYWYRQSLGQGLEFLIYFQGNSAPDKSGLPSDRFSAERTGGSVSTLTIQRTQQEDSAVYLCASSLEGTKNEGYTFGSGTRLTVV.

This chain joins TRBV6-5 and TRBJ2-7, with TRBD2 matching over 12 bases. Unmatched junction bases numbered 6, after V lost 6 bases and J lost 3 bases. CDR1 is MNHEY, CDR2 SVGAGI, per germline. The CDR3 is made up of 15 amino acids. The CDR3 loop reads CASRRLAGDYYEQYF. In DNA form, the CDR3 reads TGTGCCAGCAGAAGACTAGCGGGGGACTACTACGAGCAGTACTTC.